This is a list of T cell receptor beta chains from one sample in a study of beta chain features in type 1 diabetes. Produced via immunoSEQ multiplex PCR; TCRdb's table is partial and in-frame only. The sample shows 640,000 or so clones, more than 13% of them seen only once. The sequencing sample was made of naive CD4+ T cells from blood. These receptors were collected from a man younger than 35 with type 1 diabetes. Both conserved end residues are part of each CDR3. Each record gives: D gene, clone size, J gene, V gene, CDR3 DNA, CDR3 protein. The D gene is left open where the match is weak. The size of a clone is reported for some rows only, either as once, few or many, or as a class for expanded clones.

.	few	TRBJ1-2	TRBV30	TGTGCCTGGAGTGTACTGCGCGGCTACACCTTC	CAWSVLRGYTF
TRBD1	few	TRBJ1-5	TRBV29-1	TGCAGCGTTCGACAGGGGGCGGGTCAGCCCCAGCATTTT	CSVRQGAGQPQHF
TRBD1	.	TRBJ2-5	TRBV30	TGTGCCTGGAGACAGGGGATCGGCCAAGAGACCCAGTACTTC	CAWRQGIGQETQYF
TRBD1	.	TRBJ2-1	TRBV7-2	TGTGCCAGCAGCTTAGGGGACAGGGGGGCCGATGAGCAGTTCTTC	CASSLGDRGADEQFF
.	.	TRBJ2-4	TRBV21-1	TGTGCCGGGGACCTTCTATTGGTCCAAAACATTCAGTACTTC	CAGDLLLVQNIQYF
TRBD2	once	TRBJ2-3	TRBV25-1	TGTGCCAGCAGCGAAAGGGCGGGGGGAACATACACAGATACGCAGTATTTT	CASSERAGGTYTDTQYF
TRBD1	.	TRBJ2-7	TRBV29-1	TGCAGCTACTCGACGGGGACAGGGGACCACGAGCAGTACTTC	CSYSTGTGDHEQYF
.	few	TRBJ1-1	TRBV11-2	TGTGCCAGCAGCTTGGGCAGGGACACTGAAGCTTTCTTT	CASSLGRDTEAFF
.	.	TRBJ1-2	TRBV7-9	TGTGCCAGCAGCCTCAATGTCGGAGGCTACACCTTC	CASSLNVGGYTF
.	few	TRBJ1-4	TRBV5-4	TGTGCCAGCAGCGCGGGTCCTGGGGAGGAAAAACTGTTTTTT	CASSAGPGEEKLFF
.	few	TRBJ2-7	TRBV5-5	TGTGCCAGCAGCTTGCACAACTACGAGCAGTACTTC	CASSLHNYEQYF
TRBD2	.	TRBJ2-2	TRBV2	TGTGCCAGCACGGCTAGCGGGAGCTCGGACACCGGGGAGCTGTTTTTT	CASTASGSSDTGELFF
TRBD1	.	TRBJ1-1	TRBV5-1	TGCGCCAGCAGCTTGGAGGGGGCTCGGAACACTGAAGCTTTCTTT	CASSLEGARNTEAFF
.	few	TRBJ2-3	TRBV6-6	TGTGCCACCTCTGTGAGGAGCACAGATACGCAGTATTTT	CATSVRSTDTQYF
.	once	TRBJ1-3	TRBV7-9	TGTGCCAGCAGCTTTATGGCAGCCTCTGGAAACACCATATATTTT	CASSFMAASGNTIYF
TRBD1	.	TRBJ1-2	TRBV29-1	TGCAGCGTTTGGGGGGACAGCATCTCTTCTAACTATGGCTACACCTTC	CSVWGDSISSNYGYTF
.	few	TRBJ1-6	TRBV5-6	TGTGCCAGCAGCTTGGTAGGGGCGCTCCACTTT	CASSLVGALHF
.	.	TRBJ2-5	TRBV27	TGTGCCAGCAGTTTCCTCGGGCCGATGGGAGAGACCCAGTACTTC	CASSFLGPMGETQYF
.	few	TRBJ1-2	TRBV30	TGTGCCTGGAGTGGAACAGACAAAGACTATGGCTACACCTTC	CAWSGTDKDYGYTF
TRBD1	few	TRBJ2-7	TRBV19	TGTGCCAGTAGTATTACCGAGACAGGGGACAAATCCTACGAGCAGTACTTC	CASSITETGDKSYEQYF
.	.	TRBJ2-5	TRBV6-5	TGTGCCAGCAGACAGACAAAAGAGACCCAGTACTTC	CASRQTKETQYF
.	few	TRBJ1-1	TRBV29-1	TGCAGCGCTGCGACAAGGTTGAACACTGAAGCTTTCTTT	CSAATRLNTEAFF
.	few	TRBJ1-4	TRBV9	TGTGCCAGCAGCGTAGGAGGATCTAATGAAAAACTGTTTTTT	CASSVGGSNEKLFF